Sequencing of this TCR beta chain was carried out in a study of CD8 T cells in ankylosing spondylitis. Quantitative 5'-RACE with molecular barcodes generated TCR beta libraries. TCRdb independently ran MiXCR on the 5' RACE reads; one entry per CDR3 protein. The data contain fewer than 550,000 distinct CDR3 sequences, over 4% of them singletons. Overall study findings and caveats: What seemed typical of ankylosing spondylitis blood was a TCR beta motif built from several highly homologous variants. Disease-linked clones had a CD8+ phenotype and relatively low frequency in peripheral blood.

This clonotype was counted many times. The antigen is not known. Trimming pared 7 bases from V and 6 bases from J, leaving 14 bases between. The CDR3 sequence is 12 residues long. Germline CDR1 and CDR2: SQVTM and ANQGSEA. The rearrangement links TRBV29-1 to TRBJ2-3; no definite D call. Sequenced sample: blood, either unsorted or a sorted T cell fraction (not recorded which). The sequence derives from a male donor with ankylosing spondylitis. CDR3 in amino acids: CSADPAVDTQYF. In DNA form, the CDR3 reads TGCAGCGCCGACCCCGCGGTGGATACGCAGTATTTT.